This T cell receptor (beta chain) is drawn from a study of T cell changes during pregnancy in multiple sclerosis. CDR3 size: 14 residues. Between the trimmed V and J ends, which lost 1 base and 0 bases, there was a span of 6 bases. CDR1 and CDR2 from the germline V gene are SGHRS and YFSETQ. Only in-frame clones appear in the TCRdb table, and some are missing; sequencing was by immunoSEQ multiplex PCR. This sample has 46,000 or so clones, with around 90% found just once. V is TRBV5-1 and J is TRBJ2-3; no firm D call. Sequences were derived from peripheral blood, sampled in the second trimester of pregnancy. The source of this sequence is a female donor in good health, enrolled as a control in a pregnancy study. This CDR3 is CASSLSGSTDTQYF. The DNA for the CDR3 is TGCGCCAGCAGCTTGTCAGGTAGCACAGATACGCAGTATTTT.